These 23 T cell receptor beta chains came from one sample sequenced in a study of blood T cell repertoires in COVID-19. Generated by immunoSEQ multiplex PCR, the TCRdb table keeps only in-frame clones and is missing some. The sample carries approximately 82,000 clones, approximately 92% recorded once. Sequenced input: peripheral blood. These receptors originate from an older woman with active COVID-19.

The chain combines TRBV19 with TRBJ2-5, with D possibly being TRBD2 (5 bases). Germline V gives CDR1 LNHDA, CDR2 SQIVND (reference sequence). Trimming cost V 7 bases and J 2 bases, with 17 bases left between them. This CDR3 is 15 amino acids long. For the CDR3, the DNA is TGTGCCAGTACCCCTCGGTTTAGAGGGCAAGAGACCCAGTACTTC. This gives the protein CASTPRFRGQETQYF.

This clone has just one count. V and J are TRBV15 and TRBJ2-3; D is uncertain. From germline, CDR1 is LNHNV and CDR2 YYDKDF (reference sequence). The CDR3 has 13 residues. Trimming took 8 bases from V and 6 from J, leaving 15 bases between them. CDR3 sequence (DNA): TGTGCCACCGCCCCCCAGGCCGACGATACGCAGTATTTT. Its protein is CATAPQADDTQYF.

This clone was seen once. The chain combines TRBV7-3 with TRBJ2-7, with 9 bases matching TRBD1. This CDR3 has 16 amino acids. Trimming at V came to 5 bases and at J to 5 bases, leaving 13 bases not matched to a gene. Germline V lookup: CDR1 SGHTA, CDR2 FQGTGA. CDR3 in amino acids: CASSALPGQGRHEQYF. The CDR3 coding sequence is TGTGCCAGCAGCGCTCTCCCGGGACAGGGTCGCCACGAGCAGTACTTC.

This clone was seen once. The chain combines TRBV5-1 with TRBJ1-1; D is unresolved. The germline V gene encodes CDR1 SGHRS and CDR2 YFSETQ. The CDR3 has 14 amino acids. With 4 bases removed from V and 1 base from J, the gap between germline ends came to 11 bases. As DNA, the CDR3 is TGCGCCAGCAGCCACAGCCAGACGAACACTGAAGCTTTCTTT. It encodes CASSHSQTNTEAFF.

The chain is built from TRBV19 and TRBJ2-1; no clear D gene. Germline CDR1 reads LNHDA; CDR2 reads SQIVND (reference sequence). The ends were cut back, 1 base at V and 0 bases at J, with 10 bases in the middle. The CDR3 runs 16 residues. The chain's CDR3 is CASSIAPESSYNEQFF. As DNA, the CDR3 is TGTGCCAGTAGTATAGCGCCGGAGAGCTCCTACAATGAGCAGTTCTTC. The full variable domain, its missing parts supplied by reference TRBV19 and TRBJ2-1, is DGGITQSPKYLFRKEGQNVTLSCEQNLNHDAMYWYRQDPGQGLRLIYYSQIVNDFQKGDIAEGYSVSREKKESFPLTVTSAQKNPTAFYLCASSIAPESSYNEQFFGPGTRLTVL.

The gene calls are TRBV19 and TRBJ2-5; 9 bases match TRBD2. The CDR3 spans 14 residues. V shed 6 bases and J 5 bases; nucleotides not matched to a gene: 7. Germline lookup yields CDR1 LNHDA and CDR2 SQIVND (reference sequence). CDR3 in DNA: TGTGCCAGTAGGAGCGGGGGGTTGGGGGAGACCCAGTACTTC. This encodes CASRSGGLGETQYF.

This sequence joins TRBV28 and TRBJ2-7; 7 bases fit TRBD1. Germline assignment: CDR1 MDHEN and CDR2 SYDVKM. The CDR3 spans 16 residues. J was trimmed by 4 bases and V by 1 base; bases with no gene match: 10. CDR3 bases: TGTGCCAGCAGTTTATTCGGGACAGCTCAGGGGTACGAGCAGTACTTC. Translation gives CASSLFGTAQGYEQYF. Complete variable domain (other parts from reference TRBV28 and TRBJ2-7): DVKVTQSSRYLVKRTGEKVFLECVQDMDHENMFWYRQDPGLGLRLIYFSYDVKMKEKGDIPEGYSVSREKKERFSLILESASTNQTSMYLCASSLFGTAQGYEQYFGPGTRLTVT.

CDR3 in DNA: TGTGCCAGTAGTAATAGGGAGGTGAACACTGAAGCTTTCTTT. It specifies CASSNREVNTEAFF. The V call is TRBV19, the J call TRBJ1-1; D call uncertain. The ends were cut back, 4 bases at V and 0 bases at J, with 9 bases in the middle. CDR3 length: 14 amino acids. Germline lookup yields CDR1 LNHDA and CDR2 SQIVND (reference sequence).

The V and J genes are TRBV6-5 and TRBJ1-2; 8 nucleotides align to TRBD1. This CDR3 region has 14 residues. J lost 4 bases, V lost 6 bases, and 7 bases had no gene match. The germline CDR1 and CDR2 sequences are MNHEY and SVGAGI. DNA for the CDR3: TGTGCCAGCAGGGACCACAGGGGGGCCTATGGCTACACCTTC. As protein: CASRDHRGAYGYTF.

CDR3 protein: CASSLGTGIGNSPLHF. The DNA for the CDR3 is TGTGCCAGCAGTCTTGGGACAGGGATTGGGAATTCACCCCTCCACTTT. This chain connects TRBV28 to TRBJ1-6; 9 bases agree with TRBD1. This CDR3 has 16 amino acids. The germline gives CDR1 MDHEN, CDR2 SYDVKM. The J segment lost 7 bases and the V segment lost 5 bases, leaving 9 bases of the junction unmatched.

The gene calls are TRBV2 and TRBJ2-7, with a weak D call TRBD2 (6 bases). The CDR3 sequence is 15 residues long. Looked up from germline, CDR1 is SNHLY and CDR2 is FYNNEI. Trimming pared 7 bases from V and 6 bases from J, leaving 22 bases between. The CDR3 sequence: CASISRDSVGPEQYF. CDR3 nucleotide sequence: TGTGCCAGCATCTCCCGGGACTCAGTAGGTCCCGAGCAGTACTTC.

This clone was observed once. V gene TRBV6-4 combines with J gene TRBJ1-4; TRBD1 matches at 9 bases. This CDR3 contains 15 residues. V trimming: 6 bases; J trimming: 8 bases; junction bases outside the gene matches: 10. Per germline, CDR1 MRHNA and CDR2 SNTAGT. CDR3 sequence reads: CASSPTGGSGEKLFF. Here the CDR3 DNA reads TGTGCCAGCAGCCCAACAGGGGGCAGTGGGGAAAAACTGTTTTTT.

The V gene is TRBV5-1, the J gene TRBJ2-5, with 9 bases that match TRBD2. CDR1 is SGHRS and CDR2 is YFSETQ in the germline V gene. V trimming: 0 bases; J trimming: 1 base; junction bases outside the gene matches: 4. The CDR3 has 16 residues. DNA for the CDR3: TGCGCCAGCAGCTTGGCCCAAGCGGGGGGCCAAGAGACCCAGTACTTC. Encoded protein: CASSLAQAGGQETQYF.

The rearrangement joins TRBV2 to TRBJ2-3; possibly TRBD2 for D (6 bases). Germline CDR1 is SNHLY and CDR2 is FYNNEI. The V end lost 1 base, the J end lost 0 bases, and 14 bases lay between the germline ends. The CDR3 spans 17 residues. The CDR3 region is CASSEVGWGESTDTQYF. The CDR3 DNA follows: TGTGCCAGCAGTGAAGTCGGTTGGGGGGAAAGCACAGATACGCAGTATTTT.

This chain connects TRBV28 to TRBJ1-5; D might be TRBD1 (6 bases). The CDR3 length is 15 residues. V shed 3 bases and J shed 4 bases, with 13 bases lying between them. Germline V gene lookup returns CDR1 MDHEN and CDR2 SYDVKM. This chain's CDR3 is CASSFPRQVNQPQHF. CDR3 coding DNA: TGTGCCAGCAGTTTTCCGAGACAGGTTAATCAGCCCCAGCATTTT. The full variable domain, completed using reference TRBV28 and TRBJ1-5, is DVKVTQSSRYLVKRTGEKVFLECVQDMDHENMFWYRQDPGLGLRLIYFSYDVKMKEKGDIPEGYSVSREKKERFSLILESASTNQTSMYLCASSFPRQVNQPQHFGDGTRLSIL.

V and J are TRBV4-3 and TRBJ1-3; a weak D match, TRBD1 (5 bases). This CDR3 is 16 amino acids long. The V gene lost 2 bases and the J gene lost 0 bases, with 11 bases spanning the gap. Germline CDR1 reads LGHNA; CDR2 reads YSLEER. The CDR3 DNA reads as TGCGCCAGCAGCCAAACACAGGCGAGCTCTGGAAACACCATATATTTT. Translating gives CASSQTQASSGNTIYF.

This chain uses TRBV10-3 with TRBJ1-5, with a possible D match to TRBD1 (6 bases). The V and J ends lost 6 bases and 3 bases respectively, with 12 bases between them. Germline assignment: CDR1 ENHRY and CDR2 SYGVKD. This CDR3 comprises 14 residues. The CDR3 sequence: CAISQGQNNQPQHF. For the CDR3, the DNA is TGTGCCATCAGCCAGGGGCAGAACAATCAGCCCCAGCATTTT.

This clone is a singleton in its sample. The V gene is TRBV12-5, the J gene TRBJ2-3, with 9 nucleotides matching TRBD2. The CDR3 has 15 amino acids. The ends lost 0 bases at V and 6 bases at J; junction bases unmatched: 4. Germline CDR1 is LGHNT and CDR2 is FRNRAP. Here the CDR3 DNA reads TGTGCTAGTGGTTTGGTACTTAGCGGGGGCGATACGCAGTATTTT. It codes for CASGLVLSGGDTQYF. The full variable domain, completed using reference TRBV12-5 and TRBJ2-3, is DARVTQTPRHKVTEMGQEVTMRCQPILGHNTVFWYRQTMMQGLELLAYFRNRAPLDDSGMPKDRFSAEMPDATLATLKIQPSEPRDSAVYFCASGLVLSGGDTQYFGPGTRLTVL.

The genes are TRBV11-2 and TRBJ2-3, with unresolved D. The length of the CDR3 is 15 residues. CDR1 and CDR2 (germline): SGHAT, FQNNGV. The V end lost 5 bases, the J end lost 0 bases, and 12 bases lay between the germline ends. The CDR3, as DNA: TGTGCCAGCAGCCGCTATGACTTAAGCACAGATACGCAGTATTTT. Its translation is CASSRYDLSTDTQYF.

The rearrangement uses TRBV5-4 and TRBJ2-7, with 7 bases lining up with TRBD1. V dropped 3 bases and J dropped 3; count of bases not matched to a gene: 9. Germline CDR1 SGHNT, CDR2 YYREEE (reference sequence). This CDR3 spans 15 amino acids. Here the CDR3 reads CASSWDRTGDYEQYF. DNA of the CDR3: TGTGCCAGCAGCTGGGATCGTACAGGGGACTACGAGCAGTACTTC.

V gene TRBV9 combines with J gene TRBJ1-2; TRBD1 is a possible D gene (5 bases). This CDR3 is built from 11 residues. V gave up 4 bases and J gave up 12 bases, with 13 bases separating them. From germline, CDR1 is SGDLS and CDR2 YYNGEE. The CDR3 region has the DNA TGTGCCAGCAGCTCCTCGGACAAACACACCTTC. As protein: CASSSSDKHTF. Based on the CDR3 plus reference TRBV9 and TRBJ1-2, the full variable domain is DSGVTQTPKHLITATGQRVTLRCSPRSGDLSVYWYQQSLDQGLQFLIQYYNGEERAKGNILERFSAQQFPDLHSELNLSSLELGDSALYFCASSSSDKHTFGSGTRLTVV.

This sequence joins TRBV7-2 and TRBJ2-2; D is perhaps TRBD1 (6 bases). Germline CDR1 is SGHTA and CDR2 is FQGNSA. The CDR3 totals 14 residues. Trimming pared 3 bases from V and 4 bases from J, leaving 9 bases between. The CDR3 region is CASSFQGTTGELFF. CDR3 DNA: TGTGCCAGCAGCTTTCAGGGGACCACCGGGGAGCTGTTTTTT.

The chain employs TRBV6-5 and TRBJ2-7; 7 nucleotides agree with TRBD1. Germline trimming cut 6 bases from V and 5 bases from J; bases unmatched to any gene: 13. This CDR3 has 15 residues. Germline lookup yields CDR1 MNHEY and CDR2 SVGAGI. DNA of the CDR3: TGTGCCAGCAGACGCGACAGGGATCGTCGGGACGAGCAGTACTTC. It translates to CASRRDRDRRDEQYF.